These T cell receptor beta chains were read from a single sample in a study of cytomegalovirus exposure and HLA in healthy donors. Data came from immunoSEQ multiplex PCR; TCRdb stores just in-frame clones and leaves some out. The sample lists more than 100,000 clones, over 80% occurring once. The sample comprised PBMCs. Receptors originate from a man in his thirties or forties in good health and CMV-seronegative. CDR3s include the opening cysteine and the closing phenylalanine or tryptophan. The D gene is left open where the match is weak. For some rows the clone size is stated as once, few or many, or as a class when expanded; others skip it.

D gene,J gene,V gene,clone size,CDR3 protein,CDR3 DNA
-,TRBJ1-2,TRBV2,-,CASSAWGGGSYGYTF,TGTGCCAGCAGTGCGTGGGGGGGTGGGAGCTATGGCTACACCTTC
-,TRBJ1-2,TRBV29-1,few,CSVGWGLVSGYTF,TGCAGCGTTGGCTGGGGCCTGGTTAGTGGCTACACCTTC
TRBD1,TRBJ2-7,TRBV10-3,-,CAISRGDRDYEQYF,TGTGCCATCAGTAGGGGGGACAGGGACTACGAGCAGTACTTC
TRBD2,TRBJ2-1,TRBV18,-,CASSPPGGIEQFF,TGTGCCAGCTCACCACCGGGAGGGATTGAGCAGTTCTTC
-,TRBJ2-3,TRBV6-5,-,CASSYIQDGDTQYF,TGTGCCAGCAGTTACATACAGGACGGAGATACGCAGTATTTT
-,TRBJ1-6,TRBV5-6,few,CASSFWVSDNSPLHF,TGTGCCAGCAGCTTTTGGGTCAGCGATAATTCACCCCTCCACTTT
-,TRBJ2-7,TRBV18,-,CASSPATGTRGYEQYF,TGTGCCAGCTCACCGGCTACAGGGACCCGAGGTTACGAGCAGTACTTC
-,TRBJ2-7,TRBV4-1,-,CASSPRVQTRGYEQYF,TGCGCCAGCAGCCCCAGGGTACAGACCAGAGGCTACGAGCAGTACTTC
TRBD2,TRBJ2-2,TRBV27,-,CASSLFFTSGGAGGELFF,TGTGCCAGCAGTTTATTTTTTACTAGCGGGGGGGCAGGCGGGGAGCTGTTTTTT
TRBD2,TRBJ2-1,TRBV9,-,CASSATRGGALSSGEQFF,TGTGCCAGCAGCGCCACCCGGGGGGGGGCCCTCAGTTCAGGTGAGCAGTTCTTC
TRBD2,TRBJ2-1,TRBV6-5,-,CASSFGTSGAEQFF,TGTGCCAGCAGTTTCGGGACTAGCGGGGCCGAGCAGTTCTTC
-,TRBJ1-3,TRBV7-2,-,CASSLAMGAAGNTIYF,TGTGCCAGCAGCTTAGCTATGGGGGCGGCTGGAAACACCATATATTTT
TRBD1,TRBJ1-4,TRBV19,-,CASSITTGEEKLFF,TGTGCCAGTAGTATTACGACAGGGGAGGAAAAACTGTTTTTT
-,TRBJ1-1,TRBV19,-,CASTPQGFPMNTEAFF,TGTGCCAGTACCCCGCAGGGCTTCCCCATGAACACTGAAGCTTTCTTT
TRBD1,TRBJ2-5,TRBV5-1,few,CASSQHRGDETQYF,TGCGCCAGCAGCCAACACAGGGGAGATGAGACCCAGTACTTC
TRBD1,TRBJ2-7,TRBV28,-,CASSKPRDRSPSEQYF,TGTGCCAGCAGTAAGCCCCGGGACAGGTCGCCCTCCGAGCAGTACTTC
-,TRBJ1-3,TRBV6-5,few,CASSHKTGTGNTIYF,TGTGCCAGCAGTCACAAAACAGGGACCGGAAACACCATATATTTT
-,TRBJ1-1,TRBV9,-,CASSVGGREAFF,TGTGCCAGCAGCGTAGGAGGCAGAGAAGCTTTCTTT
-,TRBJ1-3,TRBV7-8,once,CASSFSSGESGNTIYF,TGTGCCAGCAGCTTCAGTTCAGGGGAATCGGGAAACACCATATATTTT
-,TRBJ2-6,TRBV6-1,-,CASSEAGGSGANGLTF,TGTGCCAGCAGTGAAGCGGGAGGCTCTGGGGCCAACGGCCTGACTTTC
TRBD2,TRBJ2-5,TRBV5-1,-,CASSIASGGSQETQYF,TGCGCCAGCAGCATCGCTAGCGGGGGGAGCCAAGAGACCCAGTACTTC
-,TRBJ1-1,TRBV4-3,-,CASSHLTGGNTEAFF,TGCGCCAGCAGCCATCTCACCGGGGGGAACACTGAAGCTTTCTTT
-,TRBJ1-1,TRBV6-6,-,CAINRVGGTEAFF,TGTGCCATCAACAGGGTAGGGGGCACTGAAGCTTTCTTT
TRBD2,TRBJ2-1,TRBV10-3,-,CASSVLAGGRPEQFF,TGTGCCAGCAGTGTACTAGCGGGGGGCCGGCCTGAGCAGTTCTTC
-,TRBJ1-5,TRBV6-5,-,CASSEGNGLQPQHF,TGTGCCAGCAGTGAAGGGAACGGACTTCAGCCCCAGCATTTT
-,TRBJ2-5,TRBV7-9,-,CASSLEGAPETQYF,TGTGCCAGCAGCTTAGAAGGGGCGCCCGAGACCCAGTACTTC
-,TRBJ1-6,TRBV5-1,few,CASSPDPQGLTSPLHF,TGCGCCAGCAGCCCCGATCCGCAGGGGCTGACTTCACCCCTCCACTTT
TRBD1,TRBJ1-1,TRBV28,-,CASSLGQGGAFF,TGTGCCAGCAGTTTGGGACAGGGGGGAGCTTTCTTT
TRBD2,TRBJ2-3,TRBV29-1,-,CSAGAGTSGFTSTDTQYF,TGCAGCGCAGGGGCCGGGACTAGCGGGTTCACTAGCACAGATACGCAGTATTTT
TRBD1,TRBJ1-3,TRBV5-8,once,CASSLGPGGGNTIYF,TGTGCCAGCAGCTTGGGTCCAGGGGGTGGAAACACCATATATTTT
-,TRBJ1-2,TRBV19,-,CASSSVTAAYGYTF,TGTGCCAGTAGTTCAGTGACAGCCGCCTATGGCTACACCTTC
TRBD2,TRBJ2-7,TRBV6-1,few,CASSEEFSGGSYEQYF,TGTGCCAGCAGTGAAGAATTTAGCGGGGGTTCTTACGAGCAGTACTTC
TRBD1,TRBJ2-1,TRBV5-4,-,CASSRTGTGYNEQFF,TGTGCCAGCAGCCGGACAGGGACGGGCTACAATGAGCAGTTCTTC
TRBD1,TRBJ2-5,TRBV2,-,CASSDEGAQETQYF,TGTGCCAGCAGTGACGAGGGGGCCCAAGAGACCCAGTACTTC
TRBD2,TRBJ2-3,TRBV6-4,few,CASSLSGGATDTQYF,TGTGCCAGCAGCCTTAGCGGGGGGGCGACAGATACGCAGTATTTT
-,TRBJ1-1,TRBV19,-,CASSLSVLGLEGEAFF,-
-,TRBJ1-2,TRBV6-1,-,CASSEGLGGNYGYTF,TGTGCCAGCAGTGAAGGGTTGGGGGGAAACTATGGCTACACCTTC
-,TRBJ1-1,TRBV11-2,-,CASSPGIEAFF,TGTGCCAGCAGCCCCGGTATTGAAGCTTTCTTT
-,TRBJ2-2,TRBV5-5,few,CASSPGTTNTGELFF,TGTGCCAGCAGCCCCGGGACAACGAACACCGGGGAGCTGTTTTTT
TRBD1,TRBJ1-6,TRBV14,-,CASSRLRDRGRSPLHF,TGTGCCAGCAGCCGCCTCCGGGACAGGGGGCGATCACCCCTCCACTTT
-,TRBJ1-2,TRBV11-2,-,CASSPPPGSELLYGYTF,TGTGCCAGCAGCCCCCCCCCGGGAAGCGAATTACTCTATGGCTACACCTTC
-,TRBJ2-1,TRBV5-6,-,CASSGGSYNEQFF,TGTGCCAGCAGCGGGGGGTCCTACAATGAGCAGTTCTTC
-,TRBJ1-5,TRBV7-2,-,CASSWGWGQEPQHF,TGTGCCAGCAGCTGGGGGTGGGGGCAGGAGCCCCAGCATTTT
-,TRBJ2-1,TRBV18,few,CASSPERFEQFF,TGTGCCAGCTCACCAGAGAGATTTGAGCAGTTCTTC
-,TRBJ1-3,TRBV6-1,-,CASSVQGGGNTIYF,TGTGCCAGCAGCGTACAGGGAGGGGGAAACACCATATATTTT
TRBD1,TRBJ2-2,TRBV19,-,CASRPGQLPNTGELFF,TGTGCCAGTAGACCGGGACAGCTACCGAACACCGGGGAGCTGTTTTTT
-,TRBJ2-1,TRBV28,-,CASRHGEQVNNEQFF,TGTGCCAGCAGACATGGGGAGCAGGTTAACAATGAGCAGTTCTTC
TRBD1,TRBJ1-2,TRBV6-6,-,CASRPGQTYGYTF,TGTGCCAGCAGACCGGGACAGACCTATGGCTACACCTTC
TRBD2,TRBJ2-5,TRBV9,once,CASSVSPIGTTQETQYF,TGTGCCAGCAGCGTAAGTCCCATAGGGACTACACAAGAGACCCAGTACTTC
-,TRBJ2-7,TRBV29-1,-,CSVTGTLGSYEQYF,TGCAGCGTGACGGGGACTCTTGGCTCCTACGAGCAGTACTTC
TRBD2,TRBJ2-7,TRBV19,-,CASSTGTSSAYEQYF,TGTGCCAGTAGTACCGGGACTAGCTCCGCCTACGAGCAGTACTTC
-,TRBJ1-3,TRBV29-1,-,CSVGVNEGLSGNTIYF,TGCAGCGTCGGGGTAAATGAAGGGCTCTCTGGAAACACCATATATTTT
-,TRBJ2-1,TRBV5-1,-,CASSFVLGAPSSYNEQFF,TGCGCCAGCAGCTTTGTATTGGGAGCTCCGAGCTCCTACAATGAGCAGTTCTTC
TRBD2,TRBJ2-3,TRBV6-5,-,CASSWTSGGPADTQYF,TGTGCCAGCAGTTGGACTAGCGGGGGGCCCGCAGATACGCAGTATTTT
-,TRBJ1-6,TRBV27,-,CASSLGTFYNSPLHF,TGTGCCAGCAGTTTAGGGACATTTTATAATTCACCCCTCCACTTT
TRBD2,TRBJ2-1,TRBV7-6,-,CASRSSGADYNEQFF,TGTGCCAGCAGATCCAGCGGGGCGGACTACAATGAGCAGTTCTTC
TRBD2,TRBJ2-7,TRBV9,-,CATRLAGGREQYF,TGTGCCACCCGACTAGCGGGGGGGCGAGAGCAGTACTTC